This T cell receptor beta chain was retrieved from a study of blood T cell repertoires in COVID-19. Study-wide background: Both acute and convalescent COVID-19 samples were obtained from the United States, Italy and Spain.

Authors' analysis steps: For nucleated cells, counts were estimated from reference gene primer amplification. Profiled with immunoSEQ multiplex PCR; TCRdb holds only in-frame clones, not every one. From that table come the V and J calls and clone size; the DNA was used to work out D and trimming. The table has over 45,000 clones, about 86% seen once. The TCR comes from a woman older than 75 with acute or convalescent COVID-19. Sequencing was performed on peripheral blood.

CDR3 in DNA: TGTGCCAGCAGCTTAATAGACAGGCCTGGAAACACCATATATTTT. Translating gives CASSLIDRPGNTIYF. The chain combines TRBV13 with TRBJ1-3; a possible D gene is TRBD1 (6 bases). Per the germline V gene, CDR1 is PRHDT and CDR2 is FYEKMQ (reference sequence). Trimming shortened V by 2 bases and J by 2 bases, and 10 bases separated the two germline ends. The CDR3 is made up of 15 amino acids.